This T cell receptor (beta chain) appears in the sequencing data of a study of beta chain features in type 1 diabetes (dated by TCRdb to the late 2010s). Describing the broader study: Mean age, gender distribution, total cell number and subset yield did not differ between patients and healthy donors. The study compared TCRB repertoires of sorted circulating CD4+ T cell subsets between recently diagnosed type 1 diabetes patients and matched healthy donors. Whereas all 28 donors provided naive and central memory subsets, regulatory and stem cell-like memory subsets were isolated from just 8 patients and roughly eight healthy donors. A total of roughly 100 million sorted cells were examined across all samples, and the number of cells per subset was strongly correlated with RNA yield.

Taken from cysteine to phenylalanine, the CDR3 has 14 residues. Left in the record is the CDR3 DNA by itself, 42 bases read in frame from the first base. At the junction V is shortened by 10 bases and J by 5 bases, with 20 bases in between. CDR1 SEHNR and CDR2 FQNEAQ were looked up in the germline V gene (reference sequence). What the authors observed across the whole study: HLA sub-analyses involved small numbers of individuals, so any influence of HLA type on TCRB rearrangement remained unresolved. Because cDNA rather than genomic DNA was sequenced, highly expressing activated cells could have been over-represented, although no difference in activation and CD3 levels was found between groups. Shorter templates might have been favored by PCR, but patient and control samples were amplified and corrected together, so both groups would have been affected equally by any skew. Naive, central memory and regulatory TCRB repertoires appeared to be more similar among patients than among healthy donors. In all four CD4+ subsets, TCRB CDR3 length was moderately but significantly shorter in type 1 diabetes patients. At VDJ recombination sites, patients with type 1 diabetes made fewer insertions and deleted more nucleotides, a pattern implying thymic rearrangement abnormalities.

With respect to this clone: This clone's antigen is unknown. No much larger clonotype is one base removed from it; base qualities were not supplied.

The entire amount of isolated RNA was reverse transcribed using the High Capacity cDNA Reverse Transcription Kit, so the sequenced TCRB transcripts were expressed ones. Deep immunoSEQ sequencing was performed on naive, central memory and regulatory T cell samples, with an average of about 3.6 million total reads per sample. Sorted cells were lysed in RLT buffer and RNA was extracted with DNase-treated RNeasy Micro or Mini kits, depending on cell number. Each cell subset was processed on its own to prevent cross-contamination, while patient and healthy donor samples were processed together. TCRB sequences were amplified from cDNA with the immunoSEQ multiplex PCR, producing 87-bp fragments spanning the CDR3 region. The amplicons were sequenced using the Illumina HiSeq platform. The study's processing was this. PCR bias was computationally corrected using synthetic template baselines, reads within Hamming distance 2 were collapsed, and singletons that could not be merged were discarded. Reads were aligned to IMGT to assign V, D and J genes, CDR3 length, and insertions or deletions at six rearrangement sites. Clonotype counts were normalized to sorted cell number within each subset before computing true diversity and Gini coefficients with the tcR R package. The overlap coefficient, calculated on TCRB nucleotide sequences, was used to measure repertoire sharing. TCRdb re-hosts the immuneACCESS table, in-frame sequences only. Its copies lack some clones; in the studies checked, an unresolved V gene accounts for under half of them, and the cause for the rest is not known. V and J calls plus clone size are reproduced from that table; the DNA served to infer D and trimming. Within this sample are a few hundred thousand clones, with around a tenth of them counted one time only. The ten largest clones take up about 0.6% of the sample.

Each donor gave one peripheral blood draw, roughly 110 mL on average, collected into heparinised tubes. Using a panel that included CD45RO, CCR7, CD25, CD127, CD95 and CD27, naive, central memory, regulatory and stem cell-like memory CD4+ T cells were sorted on a BD FACSAria II. All sorted populations exceeded 98% purity. PBMCs were isolated immediately by Lymphoprep density gradient centrifugation and stained directly without culture. So that batch effects would be minimized, each experiment stained and sorted samples in pairs, pairing one healthy donor with one patient. The TCR sequence derives from a young man with type 1 diabetes. Sequenced: central memory CD4+ T cells from blood. Recombination joined TRBV7-9 with TRBJ1-1; no confident D gene assignment can be made. The CDR3 is CAIPARPGRTEAFF. The nucleotide sequence is TGTGCCATCCCCGCGAGGCCGGGAAGGACTGAAGCTTTCTTT.